This T cell receptor (beta chain) emerged from a study of regulatory T cells in long-lasting Graves disease. Notes on the study in general: Persistent disease exhibited a predilection for TRBV28, TRBJ1-2 and TRBJ2-5.

This clonotype was seen at least ten times. Its antigen is as yet unknown. Between the trimmed V and J ends, which lost 0 bases and 3 bases, there was a span of 15 bases. The CDR3 consists of 16 residues. CDR1 ENHRY and CDR2 SYGVKD come from the germline V gene. Time point described: newly diagnosed GD, antithyroid drugs for less than 3 months. Extracted PBMC RNA gave rise to the TCR library. Patients came through an endocrinology department, and that department was in Xi'an, China. Building of the TCR beta libraries involved iRepertoire HTBI primers and Arm-PCR of CDR3 regions. TCRdb re-called the multiplex PCR reads with MiXCR, one entry per CDR3 protein. Here the sample spans 680,000 or so distinct CDR3 sequences, 16% being singletons. The same data also went into a second study, on T cells in Graves' hyperthyroidism and ophthalmopathy. That publication notes: Researchers report that a 13 V-J model separated ophthalmopathy from stable hyperthyroidism. Onset of ophthalmopathy came a median around 7.1 months after the model predicted it.

The rearrangement uses TRBV10-3 and TRBJ2-7; D is undetermined. The receptor was derived from a woman aged 25 to 45 with Graves disease. The sequenced sample was peripheral blood mononuclear cells (PBMCs), obtained at new diagnosis, from a patient treated with antithyroid drugs. The CDR3 loop is CAISESNEVERYEQYF. The CDR3 bases are TGTGCCATCAGTGAGTCGAATGAGGTGGAGCGCTACGAGCAGTACTTC.